This record concerns one TCR beta chain sequence. This CDR3 spans 13 amino acids. The germline CDR1 and CDR2 sequences are SNHLY and FYNNEI. Trimming stripped 6 bases from V and 2 bases from J, with 10 bases between. The data belong to a study of CD8+CD57+ T cells in acquired aplastic anemia. On the study more broadly: Isolated CD4+ and CD8+ cells, once sorted, yielded DNA averaging about 3.4 ug.

Previously, flow cytometry had revealed CD8+CD57+ cell expansion in the patients chosen for sequencing. All patients were therapy-naive when blood was sampled. The use of genomic DNA as template underpinned the TCR beta VDJ and CDR3 profiling. TCRdb reprocessed the reads via MiXCR and lists one record per CDR3 protein. The sample yields 200,000 or so distinct CDR3 sequences, 40% to 50% seen once. Sequenced input: sorted CD4+, CD8+, or CD8+CD57+ T cells (not recorded which) from PBMCs. The TCR was taken from a human donor with aplastic anemia. This sequence joins TRBV2 and TRBJ1-2, with D perhaps matching TRBD1 (6 bases). DNA for the CDR3: TGTGCCAGCAGCGGACAGAGAAACTATGGCTACACCTTC. Translated: CASSGQRNYGYTF.